Each of the 19 T cell receptor beta chains below was sequenced from the same sample in a study of patients and donors after allogeneic stem cell transplantation. TCRdb processed the RT-PCR reads anew with MiXCR; each CDR3 protein has one entry. The sample includes approximately 210,000 distinct CDR3 sequences, less than 45% of them seen just once. The material sequenced was blood, either unsorted or a sorted T cell fraction (not recorded which). The source of these receptors is a human donor who was either an allogeneic HSCT recipient or a stem cell or donor lymphocyte infusion donor (not recorded which). It is not recorded whose cells these are; they may come from a transplant donor.

The rearrangement uses TRBV6-2 or TRBV6-3 and TRBJ2-7; 9 nucleotides agree with TRBD1. The CDR3 has 15 amino acids. Germline CDR1 MNHEY, CDR2 SVGEGT. The junction had 7 bases not matched to a gene; V was cut back by 4 bases and J by 3 bases. Here the CDR3 reads CASSLTGTGLYEQYF. CDR3 nucleotides: TGTGCCAGCAGTTTAACCGGGACAGGGCTCTACGAGCAGTACTTC.

In its sample, this clonotype was seen a few times. This chain uses TRBV20-1 with TRBJ2-2, with 12 bases identical to TRBD2. V shed 1 base and J 1 base; nucleotides not matched to a gene: 7. The CDR3 spans 18 residues. In germline, CDR1 is DFQATT, CDR2 SNEGSKA (reference sequence). In DNA, the CDR3 is TGCAGTGCTAGAGTGGGGACTAGCGGGCTTGTGAACACCGGGGAGCTGTTTTTT. Translated, it gives CSARVGTSGLVNTGELFF.

This clonotype has a handful of counts. The V call is TRBV11-1, the J call TRBJ2-1; weak D call: TRBD2 (6 bases). CDR3 size: 15 residues. The germline CDR1 and CDR2 sequences are SGHAT and FQDESV (reference sequence). The V end lost 0 bases, the J end lost 7 bases, and 13 bases lay between the germline ends. The CDR3 loop is CASSLASGVGNEQFF. CDR3 nucleotides: TGTGCCAGCAGCTTAGCTTCGGGAGTAGGTAATGAGCAGTTCTTC.

This chain links TRBV7-6 with TRBJ2-3; TRBD2 agrees at 7 bases. The CDR3 runs 20 residues. J gave up 2 bases and V 2 bases, and 19 bases lay outside the gene matches. From germline, CDR1 is SGHVS and CDR2 FNYEAQ. The CDR3 DNA is TGTGCCAGCAGCTTATATAGCCATGCCGACTTAGCGGGCAACACAGATACGCAGTATTTT. Translation gives CASSLYSHADLAGNTDTQYF. The whole variable domain, filled in from reference TRBV7-6 and TRBJ2-3, reads GAGVSQSPRYKVTKRGQDVALRCDPISGHVSLYWYRQALGQGPEFLTYFNYEAQQDKSGLPNDRFSAERPEGSISTLTIQRTEQRDSAMYRCASSLYSHADLAGNTDTQYFGPGTRLTVL.

The rearrangement uses TRBV29-1 and TRBJ1-5; no clear D. The germline V gene has CDR1 SQVTM and CDR2 ANQGSEA. Trimming pared 7 bases from V and 4 bases from J, leaving 11 bases between. This CDR3 is 12 amino acids long. The CDR3 nucleotides are TGCAGCGCCACACCCCCTAATCAGCCCCAGCATTTT. Residues: CSATPPNQPQHF.

This sequence joins TRBV7-2 and TRBJ1-2; D is undetermined. The CDR3 has 13 residues. V was cut by 2 bases and J by 2 bases, with 6 bases left in between. Germline V gene lookup returns CDR1 SGHTA and CDR2 FQGNSA. The CDR3, as DNA: TGTGCCAGCAGCTTACCGGACAACTATGGCTACACCTTC. It is translated as CASSLPDNYGYTF.

The chain couples TRBV29-1 to TRBJ1-1, with a weak D call TRBD1 (5 bases). The germline CDR1 and CDR2 sequences are SQVTM and ANQGSEA. The CDR3 spans 14 residues. Trimming stripped 4 bases from V and 5 bases from J, with 17 bases between. CDR3 residues: CSVGRHQGGTEAFF. The CDR3 DNA is TGCAGCGTTGGGCGGCACCAGGGCGGGACTGAAGCTTTCTTT.

This clonotype has just a few counts. The J gene is TRBJ1-2, the V gene TRBV30; no clear D. The CDR3 extends over 11 amino acids. Trimming took 4 bases from V and 1 from J, leaving 4 bases between them. Germline values: CDR1 GTSNPN, CDR2 SVGIG (reference sequence). The CDR3 here is CAWTFNYGYTF. The CDR3 nucleotides read TGTGCCTGGACGTTTAACTATGGCTACACCTTC.

The rearrangement joins TRBV6-2 or TRBV6-3 to TRBJ1-5; D is undetermined. The CDR3 has 13 amino acids. The germline CDR1 and CDR2 sequences are MNHEY and SVGEGT. Trimming removed 5 bases from V and 0 bases from J, with 5 bases in between. The CDR3 DNA is TGTGCCAGCAGTAGAAATAGCAATCAGCCCCAGCATTTT. Its protein is CASSRNSNQPQHF.

The table lists this clonotype with a few counts. In DNA form, the CDR3 reads TGCAGCGCCTTCTCTGGAAACACCATATATTTT. It encodes CSAFSGNTIYF. The rearrangement links TRBV29-1 to TRBJ1-3; D ambiguous. With 7 bases removed from V and 0 bases from J, the gap between germline ends came to 4 bases. CDR1 is SQVTM, CDR2 ANQGSEA, per germline. The CDR3 spans 11 residues.

This clonotype was recorded a few times. V gene TRBV7-9 combines with J gene TRBJ1-5; D is unclear. The ends were cut back, 6 bases at V and 6 bases at J, with 6 bases in the middle. Germline V gene data show CDR1 as SEHNR and CDR2 as FQNEAQ (reference sequence). The CDR3 spans 11 residues. The CDR3, as DNA: TGTGCCAGCAGGGTGTGTCAGCCCCAGCATTTT. Its protein is CASRVCQPQHF.

This chain uses TRBV30 with TRBJ2-2, with TRBD1 as a possible D gene (5 bases). Germline CDR1 reads GTSNPN; CDR2 reads SVGIG (reference sequence). Trimming took 0 bases from V and 6 from J, leaving 8 bases between them. The CDR3 contains 13 residues. In DNA, the CDR3 is TGTGCCTGGAGTGTCAGGGCGGCCGGGGAGCTGTTTTTT. Translation: CAWSVRAAGELFF.

This clonotype was recorded once. The rearrangement links TRBV28 to TRBJ1-5; D uncertain. The CDR3 is 16 residues long. V was cut by 3 bases and J by 2 bases, with 14 bases left in between. Germline V gene sequence: CDR1 MDHEN, CDR2 SYDVKM. The CDR3 is CASSLPQTSGNQPQHF. As DNA, the CDR3 is TGTGCCAGCAGTTTGCCCCAGACCTCAGGCAATCAGCCCCAGCATTTT.

The chain joins TRBV13 to TRBJ1-1; D is possibly TRBD1 (6 bases). The CDR3 extends over 14 amino acids. Trimming left V 1 base short and J 5 bases short, with 11 bases between. The germline V gene encodes CDR1 PRHDT and CDR2 FYEKMQ (reference sequence). The CDR3 spells CASSLVGARTEAFF. The CDR3 DNA reads as TGTGCCAGCAGCTTAGTGGGGGCGCGAACTGAAGCTTTCTTT.

The CDR3 protein is CSASRLNTEAFF. The CDR3 DNA follows: TGCAGTGCTAGCCGCCTGAACACTGAAGCTTTCTTT. The chain is built from TRBV20-1 and TRBJ1-1; D not resolved. Per germline, CDR1 DFQATT and CDR2 SNEGSKA (reference sequence). V shed 3 bases and J shed 0 bases, with 5 bases lying between them. The CDR3 spans 12 residues.

The chain uses TRBV20-1 and TRBJ2-7; D tentatively fits TRBD1 or TRBD2 (6 bases each). V was trimmed by 0 bases and J by 5 bases, leaving 11 bases between them. This CDR3 is 13 amino acids long. Per germline, CDR1 DFQATT and CDR2 SNEGSKA (reference sequence). CDR3 nucleotide sequence: TGCAGTGCTAGAGAATGGCGGGACAACGAGCAGTACTTC. Encoded protein: CSAREWRDNEQYF.

This clonotype appeared a few times. The chain carries TRBV7-2 and TRBJ1-5; 7 nucleotides align to TRBD1. Per germline, CDR1 SGHTA and CDR2 FQGNSA. The ends lost 5 bases at V and 0 bases at J; junction bases unmatched: 7. The CDR3 is 16 amino acids. CDR3 DNA: TGTGCCAGCAGCCGACAGGGACCTTATAGCAATCAGCCCCAGCATTTT. It is translated as CASSRQGPYSNQPQHF.

The chain employs TRBV7-3 and TRBJ2-1, with TRBD2 identical over 7 bases. Germline CDR1 SGHTA, CDR2 FQGTGA. V gave up 5 bases and J gave up 9 bases; unmatched junction bases: 4. This CDR3 comprises 12 residues. CDR3 DNA: TGTGCCAGCAGCGTATCTAGCGGTGAGCAGTTCTTC. This codes for CASSVSSGEQFF.

This chain uses TRBV5-8 with TRBJ2-2, with a tentative D call TRBD1 (6 bases). With 2 bases removed from V and 2 bases from J, the gap between germline ends came to 10 bases. This CDR3 has 15 amino acids. Germline loops: CDR1 SGHTS, CDR2 YDEGEE. The CDR3 sequence is CASSLQGTNTGELFF. CDR3 DNA sequence: TGTGCCAGCAGCTTACAGGGCACAAACACCGGGGAGCTGTTTTTT.